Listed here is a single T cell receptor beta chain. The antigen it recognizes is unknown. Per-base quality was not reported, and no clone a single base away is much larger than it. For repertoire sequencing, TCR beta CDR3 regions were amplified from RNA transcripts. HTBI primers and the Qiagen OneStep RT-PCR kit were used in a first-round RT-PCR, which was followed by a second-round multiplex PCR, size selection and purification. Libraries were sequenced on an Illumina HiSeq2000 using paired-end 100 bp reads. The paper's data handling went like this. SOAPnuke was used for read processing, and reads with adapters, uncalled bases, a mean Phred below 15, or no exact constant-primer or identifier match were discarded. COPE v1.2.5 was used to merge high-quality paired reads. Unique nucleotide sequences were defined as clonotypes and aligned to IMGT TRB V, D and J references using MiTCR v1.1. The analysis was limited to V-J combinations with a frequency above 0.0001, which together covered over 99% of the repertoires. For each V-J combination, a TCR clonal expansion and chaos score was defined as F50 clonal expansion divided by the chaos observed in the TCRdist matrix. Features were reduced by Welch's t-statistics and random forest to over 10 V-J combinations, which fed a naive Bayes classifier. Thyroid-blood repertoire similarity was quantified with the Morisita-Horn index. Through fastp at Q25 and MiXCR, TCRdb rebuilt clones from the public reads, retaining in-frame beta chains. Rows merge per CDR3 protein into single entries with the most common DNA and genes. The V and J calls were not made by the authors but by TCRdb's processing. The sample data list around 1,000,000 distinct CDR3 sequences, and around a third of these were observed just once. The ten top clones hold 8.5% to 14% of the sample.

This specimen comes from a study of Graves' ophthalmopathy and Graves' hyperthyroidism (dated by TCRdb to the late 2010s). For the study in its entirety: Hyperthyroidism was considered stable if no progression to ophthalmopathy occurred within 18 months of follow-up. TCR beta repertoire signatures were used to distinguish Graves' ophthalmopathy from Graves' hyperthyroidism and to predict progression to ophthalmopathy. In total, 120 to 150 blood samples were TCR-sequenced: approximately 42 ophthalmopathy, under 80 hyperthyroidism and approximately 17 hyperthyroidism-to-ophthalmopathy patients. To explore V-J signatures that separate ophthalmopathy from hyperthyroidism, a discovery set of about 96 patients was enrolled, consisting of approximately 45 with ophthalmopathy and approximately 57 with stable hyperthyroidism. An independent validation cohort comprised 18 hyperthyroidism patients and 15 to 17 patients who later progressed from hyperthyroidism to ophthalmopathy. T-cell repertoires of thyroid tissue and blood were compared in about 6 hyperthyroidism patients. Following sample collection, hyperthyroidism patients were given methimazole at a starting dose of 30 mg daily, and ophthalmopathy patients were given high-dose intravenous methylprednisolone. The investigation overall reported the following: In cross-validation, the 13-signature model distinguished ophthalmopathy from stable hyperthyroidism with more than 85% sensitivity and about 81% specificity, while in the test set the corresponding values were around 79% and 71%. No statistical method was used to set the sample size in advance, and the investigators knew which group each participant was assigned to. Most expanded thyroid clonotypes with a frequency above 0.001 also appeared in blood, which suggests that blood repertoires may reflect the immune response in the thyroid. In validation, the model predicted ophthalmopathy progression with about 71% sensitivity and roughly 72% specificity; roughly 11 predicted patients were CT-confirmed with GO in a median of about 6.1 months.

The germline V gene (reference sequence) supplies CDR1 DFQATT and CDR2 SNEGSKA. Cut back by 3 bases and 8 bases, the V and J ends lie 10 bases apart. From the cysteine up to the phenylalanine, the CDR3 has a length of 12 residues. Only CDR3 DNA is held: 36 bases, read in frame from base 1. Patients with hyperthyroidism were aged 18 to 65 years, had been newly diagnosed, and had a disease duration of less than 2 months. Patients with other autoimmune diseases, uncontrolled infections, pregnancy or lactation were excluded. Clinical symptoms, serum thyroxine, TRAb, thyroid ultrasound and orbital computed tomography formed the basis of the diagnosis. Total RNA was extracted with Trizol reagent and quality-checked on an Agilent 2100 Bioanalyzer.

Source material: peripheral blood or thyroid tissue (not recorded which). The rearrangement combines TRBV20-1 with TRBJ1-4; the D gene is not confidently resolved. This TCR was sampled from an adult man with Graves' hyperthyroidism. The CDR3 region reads CSASSPGEKLFF. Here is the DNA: TGCAGTGCTAGTTCACCGGGAGAAAAACTGTTTTTT.